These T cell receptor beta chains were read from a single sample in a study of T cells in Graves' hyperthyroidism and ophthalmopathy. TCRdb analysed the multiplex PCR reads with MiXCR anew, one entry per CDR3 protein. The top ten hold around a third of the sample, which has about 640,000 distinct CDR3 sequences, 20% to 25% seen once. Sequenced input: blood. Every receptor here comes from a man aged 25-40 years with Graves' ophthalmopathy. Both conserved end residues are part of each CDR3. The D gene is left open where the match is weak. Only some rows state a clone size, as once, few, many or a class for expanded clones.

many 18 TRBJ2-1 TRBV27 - TGTGCCAGCAGTCCCCAGACCCCGACTAGACCCATCTACAATGAGCAGTTCTTC CASSPQTPTRPIYNEQFF
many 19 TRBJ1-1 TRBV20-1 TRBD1 TGCAGTGCTAGAGGGGGACAGCTCGCTCGAAAATCGGGAAACACTGAAGCTTTCTTT CSARGGQLARKSGNTEAFF
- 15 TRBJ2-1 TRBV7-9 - TGTGCCAGCAGCTTAATCACACAGGATAACAATGAGCAGTTCTTC CASSLITQDNNEQFF
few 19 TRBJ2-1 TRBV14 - TGTGCCAGCAGCCAAGATCTAGAGGGGGGCGTTAGCTCCTACAATGAGCAGTTCTTC CASSQDLEGGVSSYNEQFF
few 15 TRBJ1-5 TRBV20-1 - TGCAGTGCTAGAATCGGACTTCTAAGCAATCAGCCCCAGCATTTT CSARIGLLSNQPQHF
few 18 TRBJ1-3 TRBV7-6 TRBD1 TGTGCCAGCAGCTTAAGATTCGGGACAGTGGACTCTGGAAACACCATATATTTT CASSLRFGTVDSGNTIYF
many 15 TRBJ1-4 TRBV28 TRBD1 TGTGCCAGCAGATCAGGGGGCGTCTCTAATGAAAAACTGTTTTTT CASRSGGVSNEKLFF
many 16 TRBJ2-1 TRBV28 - TGTGCCAGCAGTTTATGGCGGGTGAAGTCTCGGGAGGAGCAGTTCTTC CASSLWRVKSREEQFF
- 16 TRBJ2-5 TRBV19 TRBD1 TGTGCCAGTAGTAGCGTCCTAGGGACAGCTCAAGAGACCCAGTACTTC CASSSVLGTAQETQYF
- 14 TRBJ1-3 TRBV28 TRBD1 TGTGCCAGCAGGTGGACAGGGTCTGGAAACACCATATATTTT CASRWTGSGNTIYF
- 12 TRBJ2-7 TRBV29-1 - TGCAGCGTTGCACGGGGATCAGACGAGCAGTACTTC CSVARGSDEQYF
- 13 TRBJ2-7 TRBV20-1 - TGCAGTGCCAGCACCCGCGACCCCTACGAGCAGTACTTC CSASTRDPYEQYF
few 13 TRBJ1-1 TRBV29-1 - TGCAGCGTCATGGGCCAGGTGAACACTGAAGCTTTCTTT CSVMGQVNTEAFF
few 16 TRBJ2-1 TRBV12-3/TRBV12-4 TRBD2 TGTGCCAGCAGTTTGTCGAGCGGGAGGGTATGGCATGAGCAGTTCTTC CASSLSSGRVWHEQFF
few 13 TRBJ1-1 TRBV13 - TGTGCCAGCAGCGGTCCGGGAGGAGGAAAAGCTTTCTTT CASSGPGGGKAFF
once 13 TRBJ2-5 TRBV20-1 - TGCAGTGCTAGAGTCCCTCTGGTGGGGACCCAGTACTTC CSARVPLVGTQYF
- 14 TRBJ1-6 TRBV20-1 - TGCAGTGCTAGAGGCGACAGAGATAATTCACCCCTCCGCTTT CSARGDRDNSPLRF
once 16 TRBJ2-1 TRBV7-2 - TGTGCCAGCAGCCCGCCGGGCGGCGGGAAGGTCAATGAGCAGTTCTTC CASSPPGGGKVNEQFF
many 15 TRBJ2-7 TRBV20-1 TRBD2 TGCAGTGCATATCCGGGACTAGCGGCCGCGAGGGAGCAGTACTTC CSAYPGLAAAREQYF
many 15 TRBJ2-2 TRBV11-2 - TGTGCCAGCAGCTTAAGGCGGGAGAACACCGGGGAGCTGTTTTTT CASSLRRENTGELFF
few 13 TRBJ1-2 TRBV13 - TGTGCCAGCAGTCTTAGACTGAACTATGGCTACACCTTC CASSLRLNYGYTF
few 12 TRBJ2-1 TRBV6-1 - TGTGCCAGCAGCATCGACAGGAATGAGCAGTTCTTC CASSIDRNEQFF
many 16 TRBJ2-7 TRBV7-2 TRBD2 TGTGCCAGCAGCCCCCAGGGGACTAGCGGGGGATACGAGCAGTACTTC CASSPQGTSGGYEQYF
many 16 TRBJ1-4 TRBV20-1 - TGCAGTGCTCGACACTACCAGGGAAGCCCTAATGAAAAACTGTTTTTT CSARHYQGSPNEKLFF
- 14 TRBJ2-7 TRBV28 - TGTGCCAGCAGTTTGGGGTATCGGTCCTACGGGCAGTACTTC CASSLGYRSYGQYF
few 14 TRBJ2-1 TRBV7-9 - TGTGCCAGCAGCTTAGAGGGGTCCAACAATGAGCAGTTCTTC CASSLEGSNNEQFF
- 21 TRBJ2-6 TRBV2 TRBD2 TGTGCCAGCAGTGATGGTAGCGAAATGACTAGCGGGAATTCTGGGGCCAACGTCCTGACTTTC CASSDGSEMTSGNSGANVLTF
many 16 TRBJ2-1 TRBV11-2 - TGTGCCAGCAGCTTAGTGGTGGTTGGTAGCTACAATGAGCAGTTCTTC CASSLVVVGSYNEQFF
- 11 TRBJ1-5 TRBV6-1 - TGTGCCAGCGGGGGATATCAGCCCCAGCATTTT CASGGYQPQHF
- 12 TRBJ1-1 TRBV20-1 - TGCAGACCCGGACGATTGAACACTGAAGCTTTCTTT CRPGRLNTEAFF
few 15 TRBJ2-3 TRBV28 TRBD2 TGTGCCAGCAGTTTATCTCCCGGGACTATTAATACGCAGTATTTT CASSLSPGTINTQYF
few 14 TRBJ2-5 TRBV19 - TGTGCCAGTAGTCCCGCCCAGGGTGCAAAGACCCAGTACTTC CASSPAQGAKTQYF
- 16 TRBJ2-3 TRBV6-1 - TGTGCCAGCAGCCCATGGGGGCAGATGGACACAGATACGCAGTATTTT CASSPWGQMDTDTQYF
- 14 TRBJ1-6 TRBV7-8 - TGTGCCAGCAGCTTAGATGCAGCGGCCTCACCCCTCCACTTT CASSLDAAASPLHF
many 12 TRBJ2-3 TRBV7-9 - TGTGCCAGCAGCCCCGCACCAGATACGCAGTATTTT CASSPAPDTQYF
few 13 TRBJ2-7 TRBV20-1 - TGCAGTGCTCTGACCTCTCCCACCTACGAGCAGTACTTC CSALTSPTYEQYF
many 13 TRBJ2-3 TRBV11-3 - TGTGCCAGCAGCTTCCAGGGTGGAAATACGCAGTATTTT CASSFQGGNTQYF
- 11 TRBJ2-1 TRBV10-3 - TGTGCCATCAGTGAGGGCAATGAGCAGTTCTTC CAISEGNEQFF
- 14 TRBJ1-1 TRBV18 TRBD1 TGTGCCAGCTCACCACCTGGGACAGGGGGTGAAGCTTTCTTT CASSPPGTGGEAFF
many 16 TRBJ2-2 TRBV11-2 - TGTGCCAGCAGCCCGTGGACAGCCATCAACACCGGGGAGCTGTTTTTT CASSPWTAINTGELFF